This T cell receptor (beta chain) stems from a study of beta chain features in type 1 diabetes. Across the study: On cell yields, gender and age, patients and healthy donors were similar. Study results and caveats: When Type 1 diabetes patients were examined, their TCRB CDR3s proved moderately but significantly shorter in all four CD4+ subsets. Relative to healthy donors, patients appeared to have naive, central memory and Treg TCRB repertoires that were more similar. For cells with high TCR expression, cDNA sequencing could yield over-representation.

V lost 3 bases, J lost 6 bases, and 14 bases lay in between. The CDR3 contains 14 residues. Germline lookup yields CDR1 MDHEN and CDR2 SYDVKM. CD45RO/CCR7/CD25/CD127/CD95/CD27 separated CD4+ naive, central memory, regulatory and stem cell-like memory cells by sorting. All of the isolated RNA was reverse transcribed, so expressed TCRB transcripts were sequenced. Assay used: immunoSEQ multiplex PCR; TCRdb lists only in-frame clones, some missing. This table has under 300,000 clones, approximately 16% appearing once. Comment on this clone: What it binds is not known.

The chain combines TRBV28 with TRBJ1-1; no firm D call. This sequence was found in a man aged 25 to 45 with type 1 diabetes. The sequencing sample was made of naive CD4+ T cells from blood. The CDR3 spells CASSFVGLGAEAFF. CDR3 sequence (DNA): TGTGCCAGCAGTTTTGTGGGATTAGGCGCTGAAGCTTTCTTT.